This T cell receptor beta chain was documented in a study of human T cells and chemical hapten exposure. Whole-study context: On about 2 cm by about 2 cm of upper inner arm skin, sensitization was performed with 2% DPC. There were weekly diphenylcyclopropenone doses to the scalp for patients throughout the roughly 24-week study.

TCRdb re-called the RACE reads through MiXCR, storing one row per CDR3 protein. The profile covers some 400,000 distinct CDR3 sequences, with 4.5% to 5.5% appearing a single time and approximately 2.4% taken by the ten largest. Concerning this clonotype itself: Its cognate antigen is unknown.

Study-wide points: PT1 expanded TCR counts correlated positively with patch test score. The number of TCRs over 1 in 1000 frequency stayed unchanged after DPC.

Trimming pared 0 bases from V and 7 bases from J, leaving 17 bases between. CDR1 is SNHLY, CDR2 FYNNEI, per germline. The CDR3 length is 16 residues. The time point was: pre-sensitization, week 0. As for treatment: therapeutic diphenylcyclopropenone sensitization with weekly scalp DPC. The material was whole blood, obtained in connection with sensitization to the hapten diphenylcyclopropenone (DPC). The V and J genes are TRBV2 and TRBJ2-3; no reliable D call. This TCR derives from a woman aged 50 to 65 with alopecia areata. Some clones in this sample may be carry-over from other donors' samples. The CDR3 region is CASSEAQGPLGNTQYF. The CDR3 nucleotides are TGTGCCAGCAGTGAAGCGCAAGGGCCCCTTGGAAATACGCAGTATTTT.